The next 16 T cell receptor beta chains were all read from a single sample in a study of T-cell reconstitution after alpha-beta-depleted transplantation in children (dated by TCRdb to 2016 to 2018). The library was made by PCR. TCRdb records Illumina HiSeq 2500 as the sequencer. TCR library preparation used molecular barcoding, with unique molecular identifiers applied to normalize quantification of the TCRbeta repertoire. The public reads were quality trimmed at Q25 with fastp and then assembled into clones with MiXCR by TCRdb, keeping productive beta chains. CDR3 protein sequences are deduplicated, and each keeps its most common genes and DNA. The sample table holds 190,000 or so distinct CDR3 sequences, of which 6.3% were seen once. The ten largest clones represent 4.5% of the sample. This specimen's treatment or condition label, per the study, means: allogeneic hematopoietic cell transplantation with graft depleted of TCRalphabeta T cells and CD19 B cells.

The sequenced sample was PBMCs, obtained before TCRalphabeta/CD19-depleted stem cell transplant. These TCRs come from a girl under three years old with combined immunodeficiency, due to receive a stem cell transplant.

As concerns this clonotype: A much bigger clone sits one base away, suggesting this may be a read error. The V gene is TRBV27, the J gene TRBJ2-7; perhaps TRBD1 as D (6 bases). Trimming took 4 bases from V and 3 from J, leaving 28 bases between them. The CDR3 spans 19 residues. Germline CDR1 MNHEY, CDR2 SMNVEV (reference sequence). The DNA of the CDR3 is TGTGCCAGCAGTTCTACCTGGTGGATAACCGGGACAAGGGGCTACGAGCAGTACTTC. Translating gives CASSSTWWITGTRGYEQYF.

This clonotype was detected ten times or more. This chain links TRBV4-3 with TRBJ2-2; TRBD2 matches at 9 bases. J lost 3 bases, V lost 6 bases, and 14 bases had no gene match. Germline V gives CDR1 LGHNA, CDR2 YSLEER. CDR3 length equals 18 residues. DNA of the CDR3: TGCGCCAGCAGGAGATCAATAGCGGGAGTTTTGGACACCGGGGAGCTGTTTTTT. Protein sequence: CASRRSIAGVLDTGELFF.

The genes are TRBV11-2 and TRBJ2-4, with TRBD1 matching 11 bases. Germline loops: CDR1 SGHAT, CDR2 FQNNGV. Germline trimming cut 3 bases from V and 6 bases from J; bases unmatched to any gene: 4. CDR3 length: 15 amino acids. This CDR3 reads CASSFTGTGGNIQYF. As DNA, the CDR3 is TGTGCCAGCAGCTTCACCGGGACAGGGGGAAACATTCAGTACTTC.

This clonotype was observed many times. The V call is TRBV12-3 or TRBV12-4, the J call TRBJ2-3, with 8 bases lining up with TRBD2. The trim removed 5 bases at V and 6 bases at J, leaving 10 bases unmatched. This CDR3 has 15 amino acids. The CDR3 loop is CASSPMGLGGDTQYF. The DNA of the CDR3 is TGTGCCAGCAGTCCAATGGGACTAGGGGGGGATACGCAGTATTTT.

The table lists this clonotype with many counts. The CDR3 protein is CASSLGRVSFNQPQHF. The CDR3 nucleotides read TGTGCCAGCAGCTTAGGCAGAGTCAGTTTCAATCAGCCCCAGCATTTT. The rearrangement uses TRBV7-9 and TRBJ1-5; D gene uncertain. V lost 1 base to trimming and J lost 3 bases, with 13 bases between them. This CDR3 region has 16 residues. In germline, CDR1 is SEHNR, CDR2 FQNEAQ (reference sequence). Combining the CDR3 with reference TRBV7-9 and TRBJ1-5 gives the whole variable domain DTGVSQNPRHKITKRGQNVTFRCDPISEHNRLYWYRQTLGQGPEFLTYFQNEAQLEKSRLLSDRFSAERPKGSFSTLEIQRTEQGDSAMYLCASSLGRVSFNQPQHFGDGTRLSIL.

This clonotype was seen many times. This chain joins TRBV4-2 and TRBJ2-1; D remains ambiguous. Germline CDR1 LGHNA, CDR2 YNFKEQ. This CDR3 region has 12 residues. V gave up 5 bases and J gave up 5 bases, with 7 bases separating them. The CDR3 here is CASSYVDNEQFF. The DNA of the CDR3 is TGTGCCAGCAGCTACGTCGACAATGAGCAGTTCTTC.

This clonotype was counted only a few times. The CDR3, as DNA: TGCAGCGTTGAAGTGGACAGAGGGTACTACGAGCAGTACTTC. The encoded protein is CSVEVDRGYYEQYF. The chain links TRBV29-1 to TRBJ2-7; weak D call: TRBD1 (6 bases). CDR3 length equals 14 residues. Trimming stripped 1 base from V and 3 bases from J, with 13 bases between. Germline CDR1 reads SQVTM; CDR2 reads ANQGSEA.

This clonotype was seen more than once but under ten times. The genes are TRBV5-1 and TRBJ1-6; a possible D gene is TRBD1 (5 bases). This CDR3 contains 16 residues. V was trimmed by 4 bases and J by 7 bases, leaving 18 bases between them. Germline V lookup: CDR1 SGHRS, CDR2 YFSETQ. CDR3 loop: CASSDIQATLNSPLHF. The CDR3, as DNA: TGCGCCAGCAGCGACATACAGGCAACCCTAAATTCACCCCTCCACTTT.

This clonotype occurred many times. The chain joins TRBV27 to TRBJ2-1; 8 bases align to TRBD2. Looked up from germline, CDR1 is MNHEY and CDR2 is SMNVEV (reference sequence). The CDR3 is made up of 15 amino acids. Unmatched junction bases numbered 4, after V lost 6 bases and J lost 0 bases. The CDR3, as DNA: TGTGCCAGCAGCTCCGGGACTAGCTCCTACAATGAGCAGTTCTTC. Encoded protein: CASSSGTSSYNEQFF.

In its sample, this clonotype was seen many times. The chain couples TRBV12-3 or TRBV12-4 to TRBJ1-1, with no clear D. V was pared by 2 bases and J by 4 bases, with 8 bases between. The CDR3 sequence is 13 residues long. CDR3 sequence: CASSLPPGTEAFF. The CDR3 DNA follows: TGTGCCAGCAGTTTACCCCCAGGCACTGAAGCTTTCTTT.

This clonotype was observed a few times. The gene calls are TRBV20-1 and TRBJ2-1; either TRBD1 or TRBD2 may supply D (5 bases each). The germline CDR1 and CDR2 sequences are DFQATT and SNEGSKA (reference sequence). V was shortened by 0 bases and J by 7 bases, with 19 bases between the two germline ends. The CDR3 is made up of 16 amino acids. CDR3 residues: CSARDFGDPGPNEQFF. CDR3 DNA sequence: TGCAGTGCTAGAGATTTTGGGGACCCAGGCCCAAATGAGCAGTTCTTC.

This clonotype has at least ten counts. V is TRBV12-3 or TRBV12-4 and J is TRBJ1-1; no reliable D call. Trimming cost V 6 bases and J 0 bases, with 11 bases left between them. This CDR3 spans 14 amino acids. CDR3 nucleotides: TGTGCCAGCAGCCTATGGCCGCTGAACACTGAAGCTTTCTTT. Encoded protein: CASSLWPLNTEAFF.

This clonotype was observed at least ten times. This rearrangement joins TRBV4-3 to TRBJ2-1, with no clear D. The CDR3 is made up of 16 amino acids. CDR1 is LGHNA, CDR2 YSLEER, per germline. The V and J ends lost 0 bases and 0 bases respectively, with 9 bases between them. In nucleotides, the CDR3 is TGCGCCAGCAGCCAAGAGGACGCAAGCTCCTACAATGAGCAGTTCTTC. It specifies CASSQEDASSYNEQFF.

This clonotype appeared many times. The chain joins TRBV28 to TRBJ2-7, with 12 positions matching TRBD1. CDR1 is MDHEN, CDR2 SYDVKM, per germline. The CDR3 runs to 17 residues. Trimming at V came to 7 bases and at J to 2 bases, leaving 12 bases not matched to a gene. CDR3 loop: CASMAPTGTGGPYEQYF. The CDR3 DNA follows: TGTGCCAGCATGGCACCTACCGGGACAGGGGGCCCCTACGAGCAGTACTTC.

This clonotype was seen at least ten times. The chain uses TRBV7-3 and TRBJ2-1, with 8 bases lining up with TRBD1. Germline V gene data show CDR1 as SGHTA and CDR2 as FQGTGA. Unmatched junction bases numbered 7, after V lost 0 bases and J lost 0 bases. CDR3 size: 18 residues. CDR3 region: CASSLTWQGAGSYNEQFF. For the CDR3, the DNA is TGTGCCAGCAGCTTAACGTGGCAGGGGGCCGGCTCCTACAATGAGCAGTTCTTC. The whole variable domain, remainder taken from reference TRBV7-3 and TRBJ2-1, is GAGVSQTPSNKVTEKGKYVELRCDPISGHTALYWYRQSLGQGPEFLIYFQGTGAADDSGLPNDRFFAVRPEGSVSTLKIQRTERGDSAVYLCASSLTWQGAGSYNEQFFGPGTRLTVL.

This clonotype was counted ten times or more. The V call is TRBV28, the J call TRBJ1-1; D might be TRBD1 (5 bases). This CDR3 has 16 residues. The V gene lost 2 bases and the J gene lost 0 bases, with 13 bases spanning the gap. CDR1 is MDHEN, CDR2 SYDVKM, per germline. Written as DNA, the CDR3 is TGTGCCAGCAGTTTAATGGTTGGCAGGGTGAACACTGAAGCTTTCTTT. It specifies CASSLMVGRVNTEAFF.